The 2 T cell receptor beta chains given below trace back to one sample, sequenced in a study of cytomegalovirus exposure and HLA in healthy donors. Vbeta (60) and Jbeta (13) primers were used in the PCR. Clones were read by immunoSEQ multiplex PCR, and TCRdb kept only the in-frame ones, dropping some. Counted here are some 240,000 clones, approximately 91% occurring once; the ten biggest clones make up about 1.7%. The sequencing input was PBMCs. The origin of the receptors is a girl aged 2 to 10 in good health and CMV-seronegative.

This sequence joins TRBV29-1 and TRBJ2-2; D unclear. The CDR3 sequence is 13 residues long. V lost 4 bases, J lost 0 bases, and 6 bases lay in between. Germline loops: CDR1 SQVTM, CDR2 ANQGSEA. The CDR3 reads CSVGQTNTGELFF. Written as DNA, the CDR3 is TGCAGCGTTGGGCAGACGAACACCGGGGAGCTGTTTTTT.

The genes are TRBV28 and TRBJ2-1, with D possibly TRBD1 on 5 matching bases. Trimming took off 5 bases at V and 4 bases at J, with 15 bases between the two ends. Germline loops: CDR1 MDHEN, CDR2 SYDVKM. The CDR3 length is 15 residues. The CDR3 DNA sequence: TGTGCCAGCAGTGCACAGGATGCCCTTTACAATGAGCAGTTCTTC. It translates to CASSAQDALYNEQFF. Variable domain in full (rest from reference TRBV28 and TRBJ2-1): DVKVTQSSRYLVKRTGEKVFLECVQDMDHENMFWYRQDPGLGLRLIYFSYDVKMKEKGDIPEGYSVSREKKERFSLILESASTNQTSMYLCASSAQDALYNEQFFGPGTRLTVL.